This T cell receptor beta chain stems from a study of post-analysis software for immune sequencing data. Study background: Several disease courses (relapsing-remitting, secondary progressive and progressive-relapsing) of multiple sclerosis were included.

V shed 4 bases and J 0 bases; nucleotides not matched to a gene: 9. The CDR3 has 15 residues. CDR1 is DFQATT, CDR2 SNEGSKA, per germline (reference sequence). Remarks on this clonotype: The antigen is not known.

Tagging with unique molecular identifiers was a feature of the TCR beta cDNA libraries. TCRdb re-called the PCR reads through MiXCR, storing one row per CDR3 protein. The sample holds approximately 690,000 distinct CDR3 sequences, 55% to 60% seen once. Whole-study results and caveats: In patients, five or six TRBV segments were more frequent than in controls, with TRBV5-6, TRBV5-1 and TRBV20-1 among them.

The source material was blood. The chain combines TRBV20-1 with TRBJ2-7, with 7 bases that match TRBD2. This clonotype was sampled from a girl aged 2 to 10 with multiple sclerosis. This CDR3 reads CSAKAGTTDSYEQYF. In nucleotides, the CDR3 is TGCAGTGCTAAAGCTGGGACTACTGACTCCTACGAGCAGTACTTC.